Each of the 9 T cell receptor beta chains below was sequenced from the same sample in a study of blood T cell repertoires in COVID-19. TCRdb's copy holds only in-frame clones and misses some; the assay was immunoSEQ multiplex PCR. The data hold roughly 240,000 clones, with around 84% observed a single time. The specimen sequenced was peripheral blood. Receptors were obtained from a middle-aged man who had recovered from COVID-19.

This clone was seen just once. The chain links TRBV7-9 to TRBJ2-7; perhaps TRBD1 as D (6 bases). This CDR3 spans 15 amino acids. V was pared by 2 bases and J by 3 bases, with 14 bases between. From germline, CDR1 is SEHNR and CDR2 FQNEAQ (reference sequence). The CDR3, as DNA: TGTGCCAGCAGCTTATCAAACAGGGCCCTCTACGAGCAGTACTTC. Amino acid sequence: CASSLSNRALYEQYF.

The V and J genes are TRBV5-4 and TRBJ2-7, with D uncertain. CDR3 length equals 12 residues. From germline, CDR1 is SGHNT and CDR2 YYREEE (reference sequence). Trimming shortened V by 0 bases and J by 6 bases, and 7 bases separated the two germline ends. CDR3 sequence: CASSLDTSEQYF. The CDR3 bases are TGTGCCAGCAGCTTGGATACCAGCGAGCAGTACTTC. Based on the CDR3 plus reference TRBV5-4 and TRBJ2-7, the full variable domain is ETGVTQSPTHLIKTRGQQVTLRCSSQSGHNTVSWYQQALGQGPQFIFQYYREEENGRGNFPPRFSGLQFPNYSSELNVNALELDDSALYLCASSLDTSEQYFGPGTRLTVT.

This chain uses TRBV9 with TRBJ2-3; 7 bases agree with TRBD2. CDR3 length: 18 amino acids. V lost 2 bases, J lost 5 bases, and 17 bases stayed unmatched. The germline CDR1 and CDR2 sequences are SGDLS and YYNGEE. CDR3 in amino acids: CASSVGGGTTTGGDTQYF. DNA of the CDR3: TGTGCCAGCAGCGTTGGGGGAGGGACCACCACGGGGGGAGATACGCAGTATTTT.

V gene TRBV11-2 combines with J gene TRBJ1-2; D uncertain. The CDR3 is made up of 13 amino acids. Germline assignment: CDR1 SGHAT and CDR2 FQNNGV. V lost 5 bases and J lost 7, with 14 bases in between. The CDR3, as DNA: TGTGCCAGCAGCCCGTCAGGTGTGGTTGGCTACACCTTC. This codes for CASSPSGVVGYTF. The full variable domain, rest sourced from reference TRBV11-2 and TRBJ1-2, is EAGVAQSPRYKIIEKRQSVAFWCNPISGHATLYWYQQILGQGPKLLIQFQNNGVVDDSQLPKDRFSAERLKGVDSTLKIQPAKLEDSAVYLCASSPSGVVGYTFGSGTRLTVV.

The chain recombines TRBV4-3 with TRBJ2-7; TRBD2 matches at 7 bases. V trimming: 0 bases; J trimming: 4 bases; junction bases outside the gene matches: 15. The CDR3 is made up of 18 amino acids. Germline V CDR1 and CDR2: LGHNA, YSLEER. The CDR3 DNA reads as TGCGCCAGCAGCCAAGATTCCCCAAGCGGGGCTAGCGGTTACGAGCAGTACTTC. Protein product: CASSQDSPSGASGYEQYF.

The chain combines TRBV6-5 with TRBJ2-7, with D possibly matching TRBD1 (6 bases). This CDR3 is 13 amino acids long. The V end lost 6 bases, the J end lost 5 bases, and 14 bases lay between the germline ends. Looked up from germline, CDR1 is MNHEY and CDR2 is SVGAGI. CDR3 DNA sequence: TGTGCCAGCAGGCGCCGGACAGAAGACGAGCAGTACTTC. It yields the protein CASRRRTEDEQYF.

This chain links TRBV7-2 with TRBJ1-5, with 11 positions matching TRBD1. From germline, CDR1 is SGHTA and CDR2 FQGNSA. J gave up 5 bases and V 5 bases, and 5 bases lay outside the gene matches. This CDR3 has 15 residues. The CDR3 loop reads CASSPRTGGDQPQHF. CDR3 DNA sequence: TGTGCCAGCAGCCCACGGACAGGGGGCGATCAGCCCCAGCATTTT.

V gene TRBV5-5 combines with J gene TRBJ1-2, with 8 bases fitting TRBD1. This CDR3 comprises 15 residues. Germline-derived CDR1 and CDR2 are SGHKS and YYEKEE (reference sequence). V shed 4 bases and J 2 bases; nucleotides not matched to a gene: 7. DNA for the CDR3: TGTGCCAGCAGCCCAGCAGGGGGCCAAAACTATGGCTACACCTTC. Its protein product is CASSPAGGQNYGYTF.

The gene calls are TRBV10-3 and TRBJ1-3; 8 bases align to TRBD1. CDR3 length: 14 amino acids. J was trimmed by 0 bases and V by 11 bases; bases with no gene match: 6. Germline V gene lookup returns CDR1 ENHRY and CDR2 SYGVKD. CDR3 residues: CAVTGQASGNTIYF. CDR3 DNA: TGTGCCGTCACGGGACAGGCCTCTGGAAACACCATATATTTT.